This T cell receptor beta chain was identified in a study of T cells after posttransplantation cyclophosphamide. Regarding the study as a whole: Donor CD8+ memory clones often dominated recipient blood repertoires at later times. Recipient CMV seropositivity and CMV reactivation strongly tracked TRB clonality.

A marrow graft followed busulfan-fludarabine conditioning, with cyclophosphamide on days +3 and +4. By share, this clone ranks as medium-sized (0.01 to 0.1%). Its antigen is still unknown. With 5 bases removed from V and 1 base from J, the gap between germline ends came to 8 bases. The CDR3 extends over 13 amino acids. CDR1 is MDHEN and CDR2 is SYDVKM in the germline V gene. TCRdb's table, derived via immunoSEQ multiplex PCR, lists solely in-frame clones and lacks some. The repertoire holds roughly 4,800 clones, around 72% seen once, with under 20% in the top ten. The specimen was PBMCs, collected 362 days after allogeneic stem cell transplant with posttransplant cyclophosphamide. The genes are TRBV28 and TRBJ1-2; a possible D gene is TRBD1 (6 bases). The clonotype comes from a male patient aged 60-69 years who received an allogeneic stem cell transplant from an unrelated donor, was CMV-positive, and had acute GVHD only. Some T cells may be the graft donor's. The CDR3 here is CASSPDSNYGYTF. The CDR3 region has the DNA TGTGCCAGCAGTCCGGACAGTAACTATGGCTACACCTTC.